The rows below give T cell receptor beta chains drawn from one sample of a study of blood T cell repertoires in COVID-19. The assay was immunoSEQ multiplex PCR, and TCRdb's table has in-frame clones only and misses some. The profile shows 300,000 or so clones, roughly 90% of them singletons. Sequencing was carried out using peripheral blood. These receptors originate from a woman aged 25 to 39 with COVID-19, enrolled during active disease. The CDR3 runs from the conserved cysteine through the conserved F or W. D genes are given only for firm matches.

CDR3	V	J	D
CASSTFPGSGNTIYF	TRBV5-5	TRBJ1-3	NA
CASSQDGLAGYEIQFF	TRBV4-1	TRBJ2-1	TRBD2
CATSDQQGARINTGELFF	TRBV24-1	TRBJ2-2	TRBD1
CASSPQVVAANTGELFF	TRBV7-3	TRBJ2-2	NA
CASSFAGGTNTEAFF	TRBV5-1	TRBJ1-1	TRBD1
CASSLALTSGRLDTQYF	TRBV7-2	TRBJ2-3	TRBD2
CASIDRSSYNEQFF	TRBV5-8	TRBJ2-1	NA
CATRGGDEQYF	TRBV6-7	TRBJ2-7	NA
CAISEETGVNQPQHF	TRBV10-3	TRBJ1-5	TRBD1
CASSREGRKKEETQYF	TRBV7-3	TRBJ2-5	NA
CASSSDTGAYYGYTF	TRBV5-4	TRBJ1-2	TRBD1
CASTFSTSTDTQYF	TRBV9	TRBJ2-3	NA
CASSPPPDYNSPLHF	TRBV3-1/TRBV3-2	TRBJ1-6	NA